The T cell receptor (beta chain) under discussion was sequenced for a study of blood T cell repertoires in COVID-19. V lost 6 bases, J lost 3 bases, and 12 bases lay in between. This CDR3 is 13 amino acids long. Germline CDR1 MDHEN, CDR2 SYDVKM. The table came from immunoSEQ multiplex PCR; TCRdb's copy has only in-frame clones and leaves some out. This table has approximately 160,000 clones, about 81% appearing once. The sample taken for sequencing was peripheral blood. The sequence was obtained from a man between 60 and 70 years old with active or convalescent COVID-19. The V call is TRBV28, the J call TRBJ2-7; a weak D match, TRBD2 (7 bases). As DNA, the CDR3 is TGTGCCAGCAGGGACAGCGGGAACTACGAGCAGTACTTC. Encoded protein: CASRDSGNYEQYF.